The sequence of this T cell receptor beta chain was determined in a study of T cell responses to AZD1222 COVID-19 vaccine. Whole-study findings and limits: Repertoires were obtained only post-peak T cell response.

V lost 4 bases and J lost 4; bases outside the gene matches: 5. Germline-derived CDR1 and CDR2 are SGHTA and FQGNSA. The CDR3 totals 15 residues. Profiling relied on immunoSEQ multiplex PCR, and the TCRdb table lists in-frame clones only, not all of them. Of about 140,000 clones detected, about 91% appear once; the ten largest clones hold 3% to 4%. Note on this clone: What it recognizes is unknown.

The source of this sequence is an adult who received the AZD1222 COVID-19 vaccine. Specimen: peripheral blood, collected 28 days after the second AZD1222 dose. V and J are TRBV7-2 and TRBJ1-5; 9 bases match TRBD1. The CDR3 region has the DNA TGTGCCAGCAGCTCCTCCGGGACAGGGAATCAGCCCCAGCATTTT. This sequence encodes CASSSSGTGNQPQHF. The full variable domain, rest sourced from reference TRBV7-2 and TRBJ1-5, is GAGVSQSPSNKVTEKGKDVELRCDPISGHTALYWYRQSLGQGLEFLIYFQGNSAPDKSGLPSDRFSAERTGGSVSTLTIQRTQQEDSAVYLCASSSSGTGNQPQHFGDGTRLSIL.